This TCR beta chain appears in the sequencing data of a study of shared clonotypes between healthy human individuals. Profiling relied on immunoSEQ multiplex PCR, and the TCRdb table lists in-frame clones only, not all of them. The sample includes some 2.3 million clones, about 92% of them seen just once. Whole-study results and caveats: Collection of samples was limited to blood; tissue repertoires likely differ. Estimated clonotype richness was generally higher in naive than memory subsets. Generation probabilities were higher for clonotypes shared across all four sorted-subset donors than for unshared ones.

This clone was recorded once. Antigen specificity is unknown. Germline-derived CDR1 and CDR2 are LGHNA and YSLEER. The CDR3 has 16 residues. V lost 3 bases, J lost 1 base, and 3 bases stayed unmatched. This clonotype was obtained from a man aged 18 to 30 in good health. Some clones in this sample may be carry-over from other donors' samples. The chain recombines TRBV4-3 with TRBJ2-3; 11 bases line up with TRBD2. The sample taken for sequencing was naive CD4+ T cells from PBMCs. Subset indicated: CD45RA+ positively selected. This CDR3 is CASSHELAGGTDTQYF. CDR3 nucleotides: TGCGCCAGCAGCCACGAACTAGCGGGAGGCACAGATACGCAGTATTTT.